Each of the 29 T cell receptor beta chains below was sequenced from the same sample in a study of radiotherapy plus CTLA-4 blockade in lung cancer. TCRdb's copy holds only in-frame clones and misses some; the assay was immunoSEQ multiplex PCR. The sample has around 50,000 clones, 65% to 90% seen once. Here the sequenced sample was peripheral blood, taken from a patient treated with radiotherapy plus ipilimumab. The receptors here all came from a human donor with non-small cell lung cancer that progressed on radiotherapy plus ipilimumab. Some clones in this sample may be carry-over from other donors' samples.

The V gene is TRBV5-1, the J gene TRBJ2-3; 7 bases match TRBD2. The germline V gene has CDR1 SGHRS and CDR2 YFSETQ. CDR3 length equals 15 residues. V was clipped by 6 bases and J by 2 bases; unmatched bases: 9. The CDR3 DNA is TGCGCCAGCAATCAGGGAGGGCCCTACACAGATACGCAGTATTTT. It specifies CASNQGGPYTDTQYF.

The genes are TRBV27 and TRBJ2-5; a possible D gene is TRBD1 (6 bases). V lost 1 base to trimming and J lost 1 base, with 10 bases between them. Germline-derived CDR1 and CDR2 are MNHEY and SMNVEV (reference sequence). The CDR3 totals 15 residues. The CDR3 here is CASSLFLDSQETQYF. The CDR3 DNA is TGTGCCAGCAGTTTATTCCTGGACAGCCAAGAGACCCAGTACTTC.

The J gene is TRBJ2-7, the V gene TRBV5-1; a weak D match, TRBD2 (5 bases). The CDR3 spans 15 residues. Trimming removed 0 bases at V and 4 bases at J, with 14 bases between. Looked up from germline, CDR1 is SGHRS and CDR2 is YFSETQ. CDR3 in amino acids: CASSLVSSRDYEQYF. The CDR3 bases are TGCGCCAGCAGCTTGGTAAGCAGTCGGGATTACGAGCAGTACTTC.

The chain recombines TRBV23-1 with TRBJ2-7, with D perhaps matching TRBD1 (6 bases). TRBV23-1 is placed among ORFs of uncertain function. There are 15 residues in the CDR3. Trimming removed 4 bases from V and 1 base from J, with 14 bases in between. CDR3 nucleotides: TGCGCCAGCAGTCCCCTCACAGGGTGTTCCTACGAGCAGTACTTC. Amino acid sequence: CASSPLTGCSYEQYF.

The chain combines TRBV5-1 with TRBJ1-1; 7 positions match TRBD1. Germline V CDR1 and CDR2: SGHRS, YFSETQ. V shed 4 bases and J 4 bases; nucleotides not matched to a gene: 10. The CDR3 has 15 residues. DNA for the CDR3: TGCGCCAGCAGCCCCGTACAGGGGATCGGCACTGAAGCTTTCTTT. This translates into CASSPVQGIGTEAFF.

The V and J genes are TRBV7-2 and TRBJ2-7; 12 bases are shared with TRBD2. J was trimmed by 3 bases and V by 5 bases; bases with no gene match: 2. The CDR3 loop spans 14 amino acids. CDR1 SGHTA and CDR2 FQGNSA come from the germline V gene. Written as DNA, the CDR3 is TGTGCCAGCAGCCGGGGACTAGCGGGCTACGAGCAGTACTTC. Amino acids: CASSRGLAGYEQYF.

The CDR3 reads CASSLPQFKYGELFF. The CDR3 DNA is TGTGCCAGCAGTTTGCCCCAGTTTAAGTACGGGGAGCTGTTTTTT. The chain employs TRBV28 and TRBJ2-2; D remains ambiguous. CDR3 size: 15 residues. The germline CDR1 and CDR2 sequences are MDHEN and SYDVKM. V lost 3 bases and J lost 7, with 15 bases in between. Together with reference TRBV28 and TRBJ2-2, the CDR3 gives the full variable domain: DVKVTQSSRYLVKRTGEKVFLECVQDMDHENMFWYRQDPGLGLRLIYFSYDVKMKEKGDIPEGYSVSREKKERFSLILESASTNQTSMYLCASSLPQFKYGELFFGEGSRLTVL.

The chain combines TRBV10-3 with TRBJ1-3, with TRBD1 matching over 8 bases. With V trimmed by 9 bases and J by 0 bases, 4 bases remained unmatched. The germline V gene has CDR1 ENHRY and CDR2 SYGVKD. The CDR3 runs to 14 residues. CDR3 sequence: CAIGQGFSGNTIYF. Here the CDR3 DNA reads TGTGCCATTGGACAGGGATTCTCTGGAAACACCATATATTTT.

The chain has TRBV9 and TRBJ2-1; 10 bases map to TRBD2. V lost 2 bases, J lost 4 bases, and 12 bases stayed unmatched. Germline loops: CDR1 SGDLS, CDR2 YYNGEE. This CDR3 is 18 amino acids long. The CDR3 DNA follows: TGTGCCAGCAGCGTCCATAACCAACTAGCGGGGCTTTACAATGAGCAGTTCTTC. This translates into CASSVHNQLAGLYNEQFF.

This clone occurred once. The J gene is TRBJ2-7, the V gene TRBV27; 12 positions agree with TRBD2. After removal of 6 bases from V and 5 bases from J, the junction contained 11 bases not matched to a gene. The CDR3 is 16 residues long. Germline V gene lookup returns CDR1 MNHEY and CDR2 SMNVEV (reference sequence). The CDR3 protein is CASRPLTSGSYDEQYF. CDR3 bases: TGTGCCAGCAGACCTTTGACTAGCGGGAGCTACGACGAGCAGTACTTC.

CDR3 sequence reads: CASSVAWRDGYTF. DNA for the CDR3: TGTGCCAGCAGCGTAGCTTGGCGGGACGGCTACACCTTC. The rearrangement uses TRBV9 and TRBJ1-2; maybe TRBD1 (5 bases). This CDR3 region has 13 residues. Germline-derived CDR1 and CDR2 are SGDLS and YYNGEE. V was pared by 0 bases and J by 8 bases, with 11 bases between.

The chain joins TRBV4-3 to TRBJ1-2, with a weak D call TRBD1 (6 bases). This CDR3 spans 13 amino acids. Between the trimmed V and J ends, which lost 4 bases and 6 bases, there was a span of 12 bases. From germline, CDR1 is LGHNA and CDR2 YSLEER. In DNA form, the CDR3 reads TGCGCCAGCAGCCCCCTCACAGGGCATGGCTACACCTTC. Translating it yields CASSPLTGHGYTF.

The chain has TRBV29-1 and TRBJ2-5, with D hard to call. Trimming removed 4 bases at V and 4 bases at J, with 13 bases between. Germline CDR1 reads SQVTM; CDR2 reads ANQGSEA. There are 13 residues in the CDR3. As DNA, the CDR3 is TGCAGCGTTGGACTGAATCTGAGAGAGACCCAGTACTTC. This gives the protein CSVGLNLRETQYF.

Of note for this clone: This sample also contains other DNA sequences that code for the same CDR3. The chain recombines TRBV30 with TRBJ2-5, with 8 bases lining up with TRBD2. Germline V gives CDR1 GTSNPN, CDR2 SVGIG (reference sequence). The J segment lost 3 bases and the V segment lost 3 bases, leaving 3 bases of the junction unmatched. The CDR3 runs 13 residues. Here the CDR3 DNA reads TGTGCCTGGAGCCCAGCGGGAGAAGAGACCCAGTACTTC. Protein product: CAWSPAGEETQYF.

This clone was seen a single time. The J gene is TRBJ2-6, the V gene TRBV19; maybe TRBD1 (7 bases). Deletions cut 10 bases from V and 0 bases from J, with 10 bases between. The CDR3 is made up of 14 amino acids. Germline V gives CDR1 LNHDA, CDR2 SQIVND (reference sequence). The CDR3 sequence is CATGGLSGANVLTF. The CDR3 coding sequence is TGTGCCACAGGGGGACTCTCTGGGGCCAACGTCCTGACTTTC. The full variable domain, its missing parts supplied by reference TRBV19 and TRBJ2-6, is DGGITQSPKYLFRKEGQNVTLSCEQNLNHDAMYWYRQDPGQGLRLIYYSQIVNDFQKGDIAEGYSVSREKKESFPLTVTSAQKNPTAFYLCATGGLSGANVLTFGAGSRLTVL.

The V and J genes are TRBV13 and TRBJ1-2; D possibly corresponds to TRBD1 (5 bases). The CDR3 consists of 15 residues. The V and J ends lost 2 bases and 6 bases respectively, with 16 bases between them. The germline CDR1 and CDR2 sequences are PRHDT and FYEKMQ (reference sequence). The CDR3 nucleotides are TGTGCCAGCAGCTTAAGGACCACCGGGACTCATGGCTACACCTTC. This codes for CASSLRTTGTHGYTF.

J is TRBJ2-1 and V is TRBV10-3; TRBD1 agrees at 7 bases. Trimming at V came to 7 bases and at J to 7 bases, leaving 7 bases not matched to a gene. CDR1 and CDR2 from the germline V gene are ENHRY and SYGVKD. This CDR3 region has 13 residues. The CDR3: CAITGQLLNEQFF. The CDR3 nucleotides read TGTGCCATCACGGGACAGCTCCTTAATGAGCAGTTCTTC.

The chain has TRBV13 and TRBJ2-1, with 7 bases lining up with TRBD2. This CDR3 is 13 amino acids long. CDR1 PRHDT and CDR2 FYEKMQ come from the germline V gene (reference sequence). The junction had 3 bases not matched to a gene; V was cut back by 2 bases and J by 8 bases. CDR3 sequence: CASSLREGHEQFF. The CDR3 DNA sequence: TGTGCCAGCAGCTTAAGGGAGGGGCATGAGCAGTTCTTC.

V usage is TRBV7-6 and J usage is TRBJ2-1, with a tentative D call TRBD1 (5 bases). Trimming took off 7 bases at V and 2 bases at J, with 18 bases between the two ends. Germline V gene data show CDR1 as SGHVS and CDR2 as FNYEAQ. The CDR3 length is 16 residues. The CDR3 DNA reads TGTGCCAGCACCCTCTTAGTTGCAGGGCCCTACAATGAGCAGTTCTTC. Translation gives CASTLLVAGPYNEQFF.

The chain is built from TRBV5-1 and TRBJ2-1; TRBD1 matches 9 bases. The germline V gene has CDR1 SGHRS and CDR2 YFSETQ. This CDR3 is built from 16 residues. With V trimmed by 0 bases and J by 8 bases, 9 bases remained unmatched. The CDR3 loop reads CASSLVRDRVFHEQFF. Written as DNA, the CDR3 is TGCGCCAGCAGCTTGGTCCGGGACAGGGTTTTCCATGAGCAGTTCTTC.

The rearrangement links TRBV12-5 to TRBJ2-6, with D unresolved. Germline-derived CDR1 and CDR2 are LGHNT and FRNRAP. CDR3 length equals 15 residues. Trimming cost V 2 bases and J 1 base, with 6 bases left between them. The CDR3 is CASGLLSSGANVLTF. CDR3 DNA sequence: TGTGCTAGTGGTTTGCTAAGTTCTGGGGCCAACGTCCTGACTTTC.

This chain links TRBV9 with TRBJ2-1; a weak D match, TRBD2 (6 bases). The CDR3 consists of 13 residues. CDR1 SGDLS and CDR2 YYNGEE come from the germline V gene. With 7 bases removed from V and 1 base from J, the gap between germline ends came to 9 bases. The CDR3 nucleotides read TGTGCCAGCGGGGGGTCTTCCTACAATGAGCAGTTCTTC. Protein: CASGGSSYNEQFF.

This chain connects TRBV29-1 to TRBJ2-3, with no clear D. The germline gives CDR1 SQVTM, CDR2 ANQGSEA. Trimming took 7 bases from V and 0 from J, leaving 11 bases between them. CDR3 length: 13 amino acids. The CDR3 region has the DNA TGCAGCGCCCTAGTGAGTAGCACAGATACGCAGTATTTT. Translated: CSALVSSTDTQYF.

This chain links TRBV2 with TRBJ2-3; D gene unclear. CDR1 SNHLY and CDR2 FYNNEI come from the germline V gene. The CDR3 totals 11 residues. Trimming left V 7 bases short and J 3 bases short, with 5 bases between. CDR3 nucleotides: TGTGCCAGCACCTATACAGATACGCAGTATTTT. Protein sequence: CASTYTDTQYF. The full variable domain, completed using reference TRBV2 and TRBJ2-3, is EPEVTQTPSHQVTQMGQEVILRCVPISNHLYFYWYRQILGQKVEFLVSFYNNEISEKSEIFDDQFSVERPDGSNFTLKIRSTKLEDSAMYFCASTYTDTQYFGPGTRLTVL.

V gene TRBV30 combines with J gene TRBJ2-2; D may be TRBD2 (6 bases). V was trimmed by 2 bases and J by 5 bases, leaving 15 bases between them. Germline V gene sequence: CDR1 GTSNPN, CDR2 SVGIG (reference sequence). This CDR3 comprises 15 residues. CDR3 protein: CAWSTWDRGTGELFF. Here the CDR3 DNA reads TGTGCCTGGAGTACTTGGGACCGGGGGACCGGGGAGCTGTTTTTT.

The J gene is TRBJ1-2, the V gene TRBV15; no definite D call. Germline CDR1 LNHNV, CDR2 YYDKDF (reference sequence). The CDR3 runs to 12 residues. V gave up 0 bases and J gave up 6 bases, with 5 bases separating them. The CDR3: CATSRDSDGYTF. The CDR3 DNA reads as TGTGCCACCAGCAGAGATTCAGATGGCTACACCTTC.

The rearrangement uses TRBV4-2 and TRBJ2-2; the match to TRBD2 covers 15 bases. The CDR3 runs to 18 residues. The V segment lost 0 bases and the J segment 4 bases; nucleotides outside the gene matches: 3. The germline CDR1 and CDR2 sequences are LGHNA and YNFKEQ. This CDR3 reads CASSQEMGLAGGTGELFF. CDR3 DNA sequence: TGTGCCAGCAGCCAAGAAATGGGACTAGCGGGGGGCACCGGGGAGCTGTTTTTT.

This chain joins TRBV7-2 and TRBJ2-3; tentatively, D is TRBD1 (6 bases). The V end lost 3 bases, the J end lost 2 bases, and 9 bases lay between the germline ends. From germline, CDR1 is SGHTA and CDR2 FQGNSA. CDR3 size: 14 residues. CDR3 loop: CASSFGTITDTQYF. The CDR3 nucleotides read TGTGCCAGCAGCTTCGGGACAATCACAGATACGCAGTATTTT.

The J gene is TRBJ2-1, the V gene TRBV19, with 9 positions matching TRBD1. Germline CDR1 and CDR2: LNHDA and SQIVND (reference sequence). The V gene end was trimmed by 5 bases and the J gene end by 3 bases; junction bases not matched to a gene: 11. The CDR3 contains 17 residues. CDR3 loop: CASSASRDRAFYNEQFF. CDR3 sequence (DNA): TGTGCCAGTAGTGCGAGCCGGGACAGGGCTTTCTACAATGAGCAGTTCTTC.